This TCR beta chain derives from a study of shared clonotypes between healthy human individuals. The data were produced by immunoSEQ multiplex PCR, yet TCRdb's version contains in-frame clones alone and is incomplete. The repertoire holds 400,000 to 600,000 clones, with roughly 77% as singletons. The TCR sequence derives from a woman in her 40s in good health. Some clones in this sample may be carry-over from other donors' samples. Specimen: PBMCs.

CDR3 nucleotides: TGTGCCAGCAGCTTAGGCCAGGGAACTAATGAAAAACTGTTTTTT. It is translated as CASSLGQGTNEKLFF. The J gene is TRBJ1-4, the V gene TRBV7-2; tentatively, D is TRBD1 (5 bases). The CDR3 totals 15 residues. The germline V and J ends were trimmed by 1 base and 1 base, with 7 bases remaining between them. CDR1 and CDR2 from the germline V gene are SGHTA and FQGNSA. Full variable domain (outside the CDR3, taken from reference TRBV7-2 and TRBJ1-4): GAGVSQSPSNKVTEKGKDVELRCDPISGHTALYWYRQSLGQGLEFLIYFQGNSAPDKSGLPSDRFSAERTGGSVSTLTIQRTQQEDSAVYLCASSLGQGTNEKLFFGSGTQLSVL.